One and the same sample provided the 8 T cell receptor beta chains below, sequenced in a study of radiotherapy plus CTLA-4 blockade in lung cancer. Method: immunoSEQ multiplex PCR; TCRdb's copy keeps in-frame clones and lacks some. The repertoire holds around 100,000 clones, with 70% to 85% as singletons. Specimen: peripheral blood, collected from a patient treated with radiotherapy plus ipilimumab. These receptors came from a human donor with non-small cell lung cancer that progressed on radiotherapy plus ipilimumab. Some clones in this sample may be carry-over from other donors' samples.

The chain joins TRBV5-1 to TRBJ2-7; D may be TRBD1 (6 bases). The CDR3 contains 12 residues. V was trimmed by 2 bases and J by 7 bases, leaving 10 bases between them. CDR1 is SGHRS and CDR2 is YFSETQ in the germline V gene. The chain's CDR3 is CASSFQGWEQYF. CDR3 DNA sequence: TGCGCCAGCAGCTTCCAGGGGTGGGAGCAGTACTTC.

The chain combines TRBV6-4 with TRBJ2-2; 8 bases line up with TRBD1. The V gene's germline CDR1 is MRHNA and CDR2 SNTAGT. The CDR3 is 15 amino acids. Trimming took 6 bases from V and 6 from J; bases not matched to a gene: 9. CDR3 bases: TGTGCCAGCAGCCCCGGTACAGGGGGTTCCGGGGAGCTGTTTTTT. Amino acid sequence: CASSPGTGGSGELFF.

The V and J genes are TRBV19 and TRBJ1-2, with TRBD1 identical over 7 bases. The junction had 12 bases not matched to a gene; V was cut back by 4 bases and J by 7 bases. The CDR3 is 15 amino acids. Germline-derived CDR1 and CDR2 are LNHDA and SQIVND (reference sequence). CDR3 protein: CASSTPTGLDGGYTF. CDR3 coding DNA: TGTGCCAGTAGTACCCCGACAGGGCTAGACGGTGGCTACACCTTC.

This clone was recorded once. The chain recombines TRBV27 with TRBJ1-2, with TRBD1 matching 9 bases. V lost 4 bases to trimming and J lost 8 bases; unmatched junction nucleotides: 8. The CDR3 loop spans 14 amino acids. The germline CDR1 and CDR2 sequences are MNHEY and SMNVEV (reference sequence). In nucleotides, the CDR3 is TGTGCCAGCAGTTCATACAGGGGGCTCTTCGGCTACACCTTC. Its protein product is CASSSYRGLFGYTF.

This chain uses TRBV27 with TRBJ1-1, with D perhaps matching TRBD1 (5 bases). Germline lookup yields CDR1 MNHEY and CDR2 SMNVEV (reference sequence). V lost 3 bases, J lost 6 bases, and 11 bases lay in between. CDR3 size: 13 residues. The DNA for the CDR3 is TGTGCCAGCAGTTTCAGGGAGAGGGCTGAAGCTTTCTTT. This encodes CASSFRERAEAFF.

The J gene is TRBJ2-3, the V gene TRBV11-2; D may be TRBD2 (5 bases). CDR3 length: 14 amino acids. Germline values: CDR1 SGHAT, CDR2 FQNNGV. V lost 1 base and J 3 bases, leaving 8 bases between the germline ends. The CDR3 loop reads CASSLAAVTDTQYF. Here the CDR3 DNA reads TGTGCCAGCAGCTTAGCAGCGGTTACAGATACGCAGTATTTT.

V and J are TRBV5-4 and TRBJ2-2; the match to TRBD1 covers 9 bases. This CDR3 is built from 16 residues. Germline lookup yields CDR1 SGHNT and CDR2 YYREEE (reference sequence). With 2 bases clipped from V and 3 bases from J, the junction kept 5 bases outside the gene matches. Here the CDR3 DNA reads TGTGCCAGCAGCTTACGGACAGGGGCCTACACCGGGGAGCTGTTTTTT. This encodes CASSLRTGAYTGELFF.

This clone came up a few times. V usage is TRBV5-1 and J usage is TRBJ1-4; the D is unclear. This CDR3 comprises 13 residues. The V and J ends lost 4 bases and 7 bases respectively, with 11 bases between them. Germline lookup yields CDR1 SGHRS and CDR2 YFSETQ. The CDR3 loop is CASSNDRVEKLFF. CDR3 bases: TGCGCCAGCAGCAACGACCGGGTTGAAAAACTGTTTTTT.